A single T cell receptor beta chain is shown here with its context. What it recognizes is unknown. A read error may account for a junction end that differs from germline. The data stem from a study of blood T cells in healthy people across ages. Peripheral blood samples of around 11 milliliters were drawn from each donor. Next came a second PCR, run for about 6 to 12 cycles, which used a sample-barcoded 5' primer along with a J-beta primer mix. The template-switch adaptor, which had 12 random nucleotides, put a tag on each cDNA molecule. TCRdb redid the calling of the 5' RACE reads with MiXCR, one entry per CDR3 protein. The sample lists about 1.5 million distinct CDR3 sequences, approximately 38% occurring once. Study-wide results and limits: The lack of PBMC sorting stopped any conclusive naive versus antigen-experienced comparison.

This TCR came from a woman under 30 in good health. Sequences were obtained from blood.

The CDR3 reads CAGSETSGRGGTQYF. The CDR3 DNA follows: TGTGCCGGCAGTGAGACTAGCGGACGCGGAGGTACGCAGTATTTT. J is TRBJ2-3 and V is TRBV6-4; 9 nucleotides match TRBD2. The CDR3 has 15 residues. The germline CDR1 and CDR2 sequences are MRHNA and SNTAGT.